The text below deals with one TCR beta chain. This sample was taken from a study of blood T cell repertoires in COVID-19. Study information: Samples came from the United States, Italy and Spain, spanning acute and convalescent COVID-19.

Authors' methods: How many nucleated cells were present was estimated from reference gene primer amplification. Assay: immunoSEQ multiplex PCR; the TCRdb copy retains only in-frame clones and omits some. V, J and clone size derive from that table, while D and trimming were established from the DNA sequence. This sample carries around 240,000 clones, roughly 88% of them seen once, and the ten largest clones take around 1.8%. The V and J ends lost 2 bases and 5 bases respectively, with 12 bases between them. The germline V gene has CDR1 KGHSH and CDR2 LQKENI. This CDR3 is 14 amino acids long. Adults between roughly 18 and 90 years of age took part from approximately 24 US areas. Clinical history reported by participants formed the basis on which cohorts were assigned.

The V and J genes are TRBV18 and TRBJ2-5; D unclear. The sample consisted of PBMCs or T cells enriched from blood (not recorded which). The clonotype originates from a woman in her forties or fifties who had recovered from COVID-19. In DNA, the CDR3 is TGTGCCAGCTCACCATCTACTTTTGGTGAGACCCAGTACTTC. It is translated as CASSPSTFGETQYF.